The 8 T cell receptor beta chains in this list originate from one sample, sequenced in a study of T-cell memory formation after mild COVID-19. From the 5' RACE reads, TCRdb called clonotypes with MiXCR, one entry per CDR3 protein. This repertoire shows around 500,000 distinct CDR3 sequences, about 18% found once; its top ten account for approximately 13%. Sequenced material: PBMCs or a T cell subset sorted from them (not recorded which). The receptors here all came from an adult woman who had mild COVID-19 (a few samples of this study predate the infection). Cell type and time point are not known.

The chain uses TRBV12-3 or TRBV12-4 and TRBJ2-1, with 8 bases matching TRBD1. This CDR3 is 15 amino acids long. Trimming cost V 4 bases and J 5 bases; bases outside gene matches: 7. The CDR3 DNA is TGTGCCAGCAGTTCGGGGACAGGCTTTCACAATGAGCAGTTCTTC. Its protein is CASSSGTGFHNEQFF.

This clonotype was counted between two and nine times. The gene calls are TRBV6-1 and TRBJ2-7; D is unresolved. The CDR3 is made up of 13 amino acids. CDR1 is MNHNS, CDR2 SASEGT, per germline. Trimming removed 1 base from V and 4 bases from J, with 8 bases in between. Here the CDR3 reads CASSEVLGYEQYF. The CDR3 coding sequence is TGTGCCAGCAGTGAAGTTCTCGGTTACGAGCAGTACTTC.

This clonotype was detected only a few times. This chain joins TRBV21-1 and TRBJ1-2; the table's D call, TRBD1, was not checked against the DNA. TRBV21-1 is a pseudogene. This CDR3 spans 16 amino acids. This CDR3 reads CASSNGGKGLNYGYTF. The CDR3 DNA sequence: TGTGCCAGCAGCAATGGGGGGAAGGGGCTGAACTATGGCTACACCTTC.

This clonotype was recorded a few times. The CDR3 region has the DNA TGTGCCAGCTCACCTATAAACGAGCAGTACTTC. It is translated as CASSPINEQYF. The rearrangement joins TRBV18 to TRBJ2-7; D gene unclear. V was pared by 3 bases and J by 5 bases, with 5 bases between. The length of the CDR3 is 11 residues. Germline V gives CDR1 KGHSH, CDR2 LQKENI.

This clonotype was seen only a few times. The V call is TRBV9, the J call TRBJ2-7; TRBD1 matches 7 bases. CDR1 SGDLS and CDR2 YYNGEE come from the germline V gene. With 4 bases clipped from V and 7 bases from J, the junction kept 11 bases outside the gene matches. CDR3 size: 14 residues. In DNA form, the CDR3 reads TGTGCCAGCAGCCCCGGGACAGTTTTGTGGGAGCAGTACTTC. Its protein is CASSPGTVLWEQYF.

The CDR3 DNA is TGCGCCAGCAGCCAAGAAGAGAGGGGAGGTGCAGATACGCAGTATTTT. Its protein is CASSQEERGGADTQYF. V is TRBV4-1 and J is TRBJ2-3; weak D call: TRBD2 (6 bases). Trimming took 0 bases from V and 4 from J, leaving 14 bases between them. Germline lookup yields CDR1 MGHRA and CDR2 YSYEKL. The CDR3 runs to 16 residues.

This clonotype appeared many times. V is TRBV6-6 and J is TRBJ2-5, with no clear D. The germline V and J ends were trimmed by 6 bases and 1 base, with 6 bases remaining between them. The CDR3 totals 12 residues. Per the germline V gene, CDR1 is MNHNY and CDR2 is SVGAGI (reference sequence). The chain's CDR3 is CASRQPQETQYF. The DNA for the CDR3 is TGTGCCAGCAGACAGCCCCAAGAGACCCAGTACTTC.

This rearrangement joins TRBV6-5 to TRBJ2-3; D is ambiguous. Germline CDR1 is MNHEY and CDR2 is SVGAGI. With 0 bases removed from V and 4 bases from J, the gap between germline ends came to 17 bases. This CDR3 contains 17 residues. The CDR3 region is CASSYSSPGLVSDTQYF. For the CDR3, the DNA is TGTGCCAGCAGTTACTCTTCGCCAGGTTTGGTATCAGATACGCAGTATTTT.